This T cell receptor (beta chain) was profiled in a study of cytomegalovirus exposure and HLA in healthy donors (dated by TCRdb to about 2017). With regard to the full study: According to an earlier analysis of 587 of the donors, about 179 million T cells yielded over 100 million unique TCR beta sequences and 250 to 350 Gb of sequence data. An early release that covered 500 to 800 HLA-typed donors contained about 300 gigabases of sequencing data and tens of millions of unique TCR sequences. The genetic ancestry cluster associated with self-reported Caucasian donors included 70% to 85% of the 350 to 500 genotyped donors. The study aimed to test whether cataloging public T cell receptors could reveal signatures of past pathogen exposure. The study used immunosequencing to profile the T cell repertoires of 600 to 850 subjects and linked those repertoires to cytomegalovirus serostatus. A separate validation cohort of over 95 different subjects was used in addition to the roughly 720-subject first cohort. To predict cytomegalovirus infection status, the study brought together high-throughput TCR immunosequencing, statistical association of individual TCRs with disease status, and machine learning. A later analysis re-analyzed previously published TCR beta repertoires from about 600 donors and added high-resolution HLA genotyping to study TCR occurrence patterns. The later analysis used no new phenotypic data to find candidate immune exposures, relying instead on TCR beta sequences and their occurrence across donors. An earlier analysis of around 640 of the donors used high-throughput TCR beta sequencing to judge whether each TCR beta V gene segment behaved as functional or pseudogenic. Alongside the repertoire data, information on donor age, sex, ethnicity and CMV serostatus was compiled. Genome-wide SNP genotypes for about 55% of the roughly 670 donors were used in a later genetic analysis, which treated that subset as a discovery cohort. Every discovery cohort repertoire had been produced on one sequencing platform. Both class I and class II loci were covered by HLA typing, at four-digit resolution. The number of donors typed differed by locus, with 629-630 for A, B, C, DRB1 and DQB1, around 560 for DQA1, some 570 for DPA1, and some 440 for DPB1. Roughly five DR-DQ haplotypes were treated as single units for association and clustering because of strong linkage in the cohort. Across roughly 420 genotyped donors of the cohort, an average of about 250,000 unique TCR beta nucleotide sequences per donor were sequenced, and about a sixth of those sequences were non-productive. General study outcomes and caveats: Broadly in line with IMGT annotations, most TCR beta V segments showed up in productive rearrangements about 87% or about 30% of the time in an earlier analysis of 450 to 600 of the donors. Correlated functional status among segregating V segments might be attributable to linkage disequilibrium, but an unknown experimental factor could not be ruled out. According to a later analysis, TCR association rates differed among HLA loci, with DRB1 alleles showing the most associated TCRs and HLA-C alleles showing the fewest. The study listed 164 TCR beta chains as associated with cytomegalovirus. A later analysis reported that several top co-occurrence clusters appeared linked to parvovirus B19, influenza, CMV and Epstein-Barr virus. The authors suggested that the approach could potentially be generalized to other disease states and immunological phenotypes. The sequencing pipeline was judged likely to have produced a cluster of highly shared sequence variants as a technical artifact. A further reported finding was that TCR beta sequences accurately predicted the HLA-A and HLA-B alleles for most subjects in the first cohort. A later analysis found that most CMV-associated TCR beta chains appeared HLA-restricted, with HLA associations seemingly driven largely by CMV exposure. In vitro tests confirmed that a few of the cytomegalovirus-associated TCR beta chains recognize cytomegalovirus antigens. At a false discovery rate of 0.05, a later analysis linked 16,951 TCR beta sequences to specific HLA alleles. Because counts were too low, roughly 18 rarely observed V segments, including chromosome 9 orphons, were left out of the earlier analysis of a few hundred of the donors. Compared with equally common non-associated chains, HLA-associated TCR beta chains in a later analysis were more clonally expanded and had lower generation probabilities. For the cohort, immune exposure information was limited to CMV serostatus. While some public TCRs were present in many individuals, most TCR sequences turned up only very rarely across donors. Only TCR beta chains were sequenced in this cohort, and the absence of alpha or paired-chain data limited detectable features. In a later genetic analysis, a missense DCLRE1C variant was associated with V-gene and J-gene trimming of TCR beta chains, and the association was replicated in an independent cohort. Roughly uniform sequencing depth across donors was assumed in presence/absence analyses, although this assumption may not hold. Cytomegalovirus status was reported to be diagnosed by the classifier with high specificity and sensitivity in both the original and validation cohorts. Because HLA typing was unavailable for some donors at each locus, only the typed subset was used in association tests. In a later genetic analysis, fewer N-insertions in productive TCRs were reported among donors in an Asian-associated ancestry cluster than the roughly 640-donor mean. Strong co-occurrence of HLA alleles, especially DR and DQ, made assigning TCR associations to individual alleles difficult.

A word on this clone: This clone's antigen is unknown. Base-call qualities are not available, and no considerably larger clone is one nucleotide away.

The cohort comprised 710 or so healthy bone marrow donors. Cohort members were all nominally healthy when sampled, although unrecorded immune exposures were likely present. The donor was CMV seropositive and was included in the group of approximately 310 seropositive cohort members. Each donor provided a peripheral blood sample, and peripheral blood mononuclear cells were used for TCR beta sequencing. The Qiagen DNeasy Blood Extraction Kit was used to extract genomic DNA from the blood cell samples. Library creation used the immunoSEQ multiplex PCR assay. For the multiplex PCR, a mixture combining 60 forward primers for TCR Vbeta segments and 13 reverse primers for TCR Jbeta segments was used. The CDR3 region of rearranged TCR beta genes was amplified from genomic DNA by a multiplex PCR assay. Amplified TCR beta libraries were sequenced as 87-base-pair reads on the Illumina HiSeq System. Regarding the original processing steps: Across the 700 or so repertoires, a later analysis counted 80 million or so unique TCR beta chains, around 11 million of which were shared by at least two donors. Raw reads were error-corrected and collapsed into unique sequences with a nearest-neighbor algorithm that merged closely related sequences to remove PCR and sequencing errors. To assign V, D and J gene segments, CDR3 sequences were aligned to IMGT reference sequences. For a sequence to be retained, a match of at least six nucleotides was required to both a V gene segment and a J gene segment. Rearrangements were called productive when the CDR3 lacked stop codons and stayed in frame with V and J; all others were non-productive. CDR3 was defined according to IMGT convention as the region running from the second conserved V-encoded cysteine to the conserved J-encoded phenylalanine. Sequences without an unambiguous match to a single V gene segment were excluded from the earlier analysis of about 600 of the donors. In an earlier analysis of roughly 500 of the donors, V segments were called functional above 56.7% productive rearrangements and were called segregating when the between-donor standard deviation exceeded 5%. To diagnose cytomegalovirus status from the catalog of TCR beta chain sequences, a statistical classification framework was built. A later analysis assigned V and J genes by comparing TCR nucleotide sequences with IMGT/GENE-DB human TR gene sequences. The TCRdist pipeline was used in a later analysis to assign CDR3 sequences and most-parsimonious VDJ recombination scenarios. In a later analysis, each TCR beta chain was defined by its CDR3 amino acid sequence together with its V-gene family, and reads lacking a unique V-gene family were excluded. As a way to deal with suspected cross-contamination and a sequencing artifact, a later analysis dropped 450 to 600 nucleotide sequences that were highly shared and had low generation probability. In a later analysis, a clonal expansion index for each public chain was calculated from normalized within-repertoire ranks of inferred template counts. In a later analysis, generation probabilities were computed with a VDJ recombination model fitted to out-of-frame rearrangements, and the resulting probabilities were checked against IGoR. A later analysis scored TCR-TCR, TCR-HLA and TCR-CMV co-occurrence with hypergeometric tests, applying a repertoire-size bias correction to TCR pairs. False discovery rates were estimated in a later analysis by permuting HLA or CMV assignments 20 times. In a later analysis, co-occurring TCRs were grouped with DBSCAN, and TCRdist sequence similarity was added when clustering was performed within HLA-allele-positive subsets. Repertoires with fewer than 30,000 or more than 120,000 public chains were left out of co-occurrence clustering, as were four to six repertoires with anomalous nucleotide sharing. TCRdb's version of the immuneACCESS table is confined to in-frame rearrangements and falls short of the full clone set. An unresolved V gene accounts for under half of the shortfall where checked; the remainder is of unknown origin. V and J calls and clone size are those listed in that table; D and trimming were worked out from the DNA. This sample comprises approximately 70,000 clones, 72% of them detected only once. The ten largest clones capture 9.5% to 13% of the sample.

Sequencing was carried out using PBMCs. This receptor was identified in a woman aged 40 to 55 in good health and CMV-seropositive.

The CDR3 in this case is CASGLSPGQYGYTF. In nucleotide form, the sequence is TGTGCTAGTGGTTTGTCTCCGGGACAGTATGGCTACACCTTC. The chain couples TRBV12-5 to TRBJ1-2, with 7 junctional bases fitting TRBD1. The germline V and J ends show losses of 2 bases and 5 bases respectively, and no gene match explains 5 bases of the junction. For CDR1 and CDR2, the germline V gene lists LGHNT and FRNRAP. Including cysteine and phenylalanine, the CDR3 has 14 amino acids. Of all the DNA, just the CDR3 is kept, 42 bases in frame from base 1.